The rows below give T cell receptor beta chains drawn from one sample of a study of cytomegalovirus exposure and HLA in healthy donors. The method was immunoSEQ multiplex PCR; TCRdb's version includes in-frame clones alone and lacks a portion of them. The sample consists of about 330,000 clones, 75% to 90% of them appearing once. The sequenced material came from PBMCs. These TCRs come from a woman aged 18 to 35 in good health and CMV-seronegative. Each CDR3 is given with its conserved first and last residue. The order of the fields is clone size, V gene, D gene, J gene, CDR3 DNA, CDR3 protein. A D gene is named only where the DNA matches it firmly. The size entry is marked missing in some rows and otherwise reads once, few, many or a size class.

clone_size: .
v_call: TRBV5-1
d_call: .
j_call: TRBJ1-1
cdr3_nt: TGCGCCAGCAGCTTGGGTACAGGGTCTAAGCCCGATTCCACTGAAGCTTTCTTT
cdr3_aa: CASSLGTGSKPDSTEAFF

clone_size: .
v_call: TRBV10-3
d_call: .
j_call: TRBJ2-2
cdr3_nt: TGTGCCACCAGGGTGCTGGTAGACGGGGAGCTGTTTTTT
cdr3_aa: CATRVLVDGELFF

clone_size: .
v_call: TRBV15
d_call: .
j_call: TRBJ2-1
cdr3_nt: TGTGCCACCAGCAGCCTAGTGACGCGGGTTGTATCCTACAATGAGCAGTTCTTC
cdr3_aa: CATSSLVTRVVSYNEQFF

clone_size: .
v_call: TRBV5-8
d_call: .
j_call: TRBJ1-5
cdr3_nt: TGTGCCAGCAGCTATTCAGGGTTAAGCAATCAGCCCCAGCATTTT
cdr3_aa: CASSYSGLSNQPQHF

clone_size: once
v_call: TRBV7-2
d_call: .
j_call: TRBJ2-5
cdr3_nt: TGTGCCAGCAGCCCCGCTCCCGGAGTAACTTCAGAGACCCAGTACTTC
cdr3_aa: CASSPAPGVTSETQYF

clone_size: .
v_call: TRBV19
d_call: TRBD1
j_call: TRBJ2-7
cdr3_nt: TGTGCCAGTAGTGCCGACAGGGTAAGCTCCGAGCAGTACTTC
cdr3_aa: CASSADRVSSEQYF

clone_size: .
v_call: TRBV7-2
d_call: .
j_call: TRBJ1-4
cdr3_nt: TGTGCCAGCAGCGCGGGGGGGAGGGTCCGGGAAAAACTGTTTTTT
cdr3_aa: CASSAGGRVREKLFF

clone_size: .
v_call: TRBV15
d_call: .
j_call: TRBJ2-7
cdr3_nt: TGTGCCACCAGCATCCGACAGGCCCACGAGCAGTACTTC
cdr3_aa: CATSIRQAHEQYF

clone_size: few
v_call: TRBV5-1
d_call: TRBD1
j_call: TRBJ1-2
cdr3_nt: TGCGCCAGCAGCTTGGCGGACAGGGACTATGGCTACACCTTC
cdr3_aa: CASSLADRDYGYTF

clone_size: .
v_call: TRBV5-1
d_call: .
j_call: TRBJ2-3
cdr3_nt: TGCGCCAGCAGCTTTAGCGGAGCCCCTAGAGATACGCAGTATTTT
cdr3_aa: CASSFSGAPRDTQYF

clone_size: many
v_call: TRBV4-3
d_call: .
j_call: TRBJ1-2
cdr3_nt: TGCGCCAGCAGCCAAGATGACGGGGGGCGGTATGGCTACACCTTC
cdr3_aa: CASSQDDGGRYGYTF

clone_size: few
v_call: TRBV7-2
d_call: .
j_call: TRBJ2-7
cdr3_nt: TGTGCCAGCAGCCCTTCCTACGAGCAGTACTTC
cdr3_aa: CASSPSYEQYF

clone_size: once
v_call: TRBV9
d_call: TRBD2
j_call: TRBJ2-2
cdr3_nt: TGTGCCAGCAGCGCCCCCTTACTCCCGGGACTAGCGGGATCCGGCACCGGGGAGCTGTTTTTT
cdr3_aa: CASSAPLLPGLAGSGTGELFF

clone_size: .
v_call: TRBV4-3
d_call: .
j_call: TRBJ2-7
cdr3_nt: TGCGCCAGCAGCCAAGACAGGGGTAAGAACGAGCAGTACTTC
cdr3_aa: CASSQDRGKNEQYF

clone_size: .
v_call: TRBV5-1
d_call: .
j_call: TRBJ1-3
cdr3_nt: TGCGCCAGCAGCTTGGTGGCCAGGGTGGCCATATATTTT
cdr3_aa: CASSLVARVAIYF

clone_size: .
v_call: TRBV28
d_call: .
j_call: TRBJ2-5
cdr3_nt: TGTGCCAGCAGTCCGAGGGGAGGAGAGACCCAGTACTTC
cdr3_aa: CASSPRGGETQYF

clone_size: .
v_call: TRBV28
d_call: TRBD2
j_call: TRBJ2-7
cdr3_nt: TGTGCCACCAGGACTAGCGGGAGTATGTACGAGCAGTACTTC
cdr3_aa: CATRTSGSMYEQYF

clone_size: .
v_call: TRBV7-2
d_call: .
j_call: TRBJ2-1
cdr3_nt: TGTGCCAGCAAGGAGAGCTCCTACAATGAGCAGTTCTTC
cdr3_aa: CASKESSYNEQFF

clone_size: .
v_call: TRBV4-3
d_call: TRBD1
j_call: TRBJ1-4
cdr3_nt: TGCGCCAGCAGCCGACAGGGGGATACTAATGAAAAACTGTTTTTT
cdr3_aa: CASSRQGDTNEKLFF

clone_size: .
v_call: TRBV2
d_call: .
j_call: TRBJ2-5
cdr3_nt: TGTGCCAGCAGTGCCGGGACAAGGGTCCAAGAGACCCAGTACTTC
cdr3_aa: CASSAGTRVQETQYF

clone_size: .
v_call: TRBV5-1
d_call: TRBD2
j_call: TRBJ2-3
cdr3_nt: TGCGCCAGCAGTCGCGGGCGGGAGGGCCCAGATACGCAGTATTTT
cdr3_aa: CASSRGREGPDTQYF

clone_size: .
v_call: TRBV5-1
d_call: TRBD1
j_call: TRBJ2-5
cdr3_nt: TGCGCCAGCAGCTTAACAGGGGGGCAAGAGACCCAGTACTTC
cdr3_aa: CASSLTGGQETQYF

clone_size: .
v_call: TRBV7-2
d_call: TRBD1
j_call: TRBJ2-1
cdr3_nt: TGTGCCAGCAGCTTAGCGGACAGGAATGAGCAGTTCTTC
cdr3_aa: CASSLADRNEQFF

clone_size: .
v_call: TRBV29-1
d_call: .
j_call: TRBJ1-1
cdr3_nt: TGCAGCTCTAACCTCGTCGGCACTGAAGCTTTCTTT
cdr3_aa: CSSNLVGTEAFF

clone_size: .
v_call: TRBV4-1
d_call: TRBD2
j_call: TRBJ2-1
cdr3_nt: TGCGCCAGCAGCCAGGAGACTAGCGAACTTTACAATGAGCAGTTCTTC
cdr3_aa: CASSQETSELYNEQFF

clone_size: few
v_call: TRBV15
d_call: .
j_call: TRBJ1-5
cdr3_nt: TGTGCCACCAGCAGAGCAGGCCACAATCAGCCCCAGCATTTT
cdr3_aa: CATSRAGHNQPQHF

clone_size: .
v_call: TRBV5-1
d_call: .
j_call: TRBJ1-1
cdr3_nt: TGCGCCAGCAGCCCCCTCGAGGGCACTGAAGCTTTCTTT
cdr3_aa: CASSPLEGTEAFF

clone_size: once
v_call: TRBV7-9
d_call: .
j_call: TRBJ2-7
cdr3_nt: TGTGCCAGCAGCTTATCGACAGGTAACGAGCAGTACTTC
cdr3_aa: CASSLSTGNEQYF

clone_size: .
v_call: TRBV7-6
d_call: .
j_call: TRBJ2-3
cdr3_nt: TGTGCCAGCAGCCCGCACGGAGAACCAGATACGCAGTATTTT
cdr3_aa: CASSPHGEPDTQYF

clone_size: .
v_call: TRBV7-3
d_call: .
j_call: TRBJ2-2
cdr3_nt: TGTGCCAGCAGCTTAAGCGGTCTGGCAGGGCAGACCGGGGAGCTGTTTTTT
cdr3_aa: CASSLSGLAGQTGELFF

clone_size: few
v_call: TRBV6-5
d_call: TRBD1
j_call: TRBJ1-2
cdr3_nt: TGTGCCAGCAGTAGGGAGCAGGGACAGTCCTATGGCTACACCTTC
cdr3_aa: CASSREQGQSYGYTF

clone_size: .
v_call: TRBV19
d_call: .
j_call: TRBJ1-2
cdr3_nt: TGTGCCAGTAGTATCGCGGCGGCGCGGAACTATGGCTACACCTTC
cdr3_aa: CASSIAAARNYGYTF

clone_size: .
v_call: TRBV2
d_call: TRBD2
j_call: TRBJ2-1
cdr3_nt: TGTGCCAGCAGTAGGCTAGCGGGAGGCGCTACCGTCCGAGCTGAGCAGTTCTTC
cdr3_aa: CASSRLAGGATVRAEQFF

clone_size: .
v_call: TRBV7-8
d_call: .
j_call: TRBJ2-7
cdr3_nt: TGTGCCAGCAGCAGCCGGGACACAGCCTACGAGCAGTACTTC
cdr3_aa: CASSSRDTAYEQYF

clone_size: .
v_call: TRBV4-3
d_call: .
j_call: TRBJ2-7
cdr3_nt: TGCGCCAGCAGCCAAGATACAGCTTCCTACGAGCAGTACTTC
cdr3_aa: CASSQDTASYEQYF

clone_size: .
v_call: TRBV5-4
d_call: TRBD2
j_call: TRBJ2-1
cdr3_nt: TGTGCCAGCAGCTTTGGTGAAGCGGGAGAGGGTGAGCAGTTCTTC
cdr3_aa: CASSFGEAGEGEQFF

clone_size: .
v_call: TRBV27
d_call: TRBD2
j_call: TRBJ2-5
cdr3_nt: TGTGCCAGCAGTTCACAAATAGCGGGAGTTGGAGAGACCCAGTACTTC
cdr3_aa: CASSSQIAGVGETQYF

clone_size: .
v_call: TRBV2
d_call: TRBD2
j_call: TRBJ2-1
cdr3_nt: TGTGCCAGCAGTGTGGTAGCGGGCCGATACAATGAGCAGTTCTTC
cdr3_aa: CASSVVAGRYNEQFF

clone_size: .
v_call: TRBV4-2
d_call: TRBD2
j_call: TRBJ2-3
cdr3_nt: TGTGCCAGCAGCCAAGATATACTAGCGGGGCTCGGAGATACGCAGTATTTT
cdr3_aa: CASSQDILAGLGDTQYF

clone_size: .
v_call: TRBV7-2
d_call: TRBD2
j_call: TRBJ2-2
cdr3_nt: TGTGCCAGCAGCTTAGACCGGACTAGCGGGAGCGGGGAGCTGTTTTTT
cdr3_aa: CASSLDRTSGSGELFF

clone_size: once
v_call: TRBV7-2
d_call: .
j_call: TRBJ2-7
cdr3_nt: TGTGCCAGCGGTGCACAGGGCAGGCACTCCTACGAGCAGTACTTC
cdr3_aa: CASGAQGRHSYEQYF

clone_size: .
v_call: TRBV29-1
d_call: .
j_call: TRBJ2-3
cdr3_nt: TGCAGCGTTGAAGACAGGAGGGAGTATTTT
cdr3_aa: CSVEDRREYF

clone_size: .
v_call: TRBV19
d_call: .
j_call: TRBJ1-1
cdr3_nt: TGTGCCAGTAGTACGCAGGGATGGACTGAAGCTTTCTTT
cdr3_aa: CASSTQGWTEAFF

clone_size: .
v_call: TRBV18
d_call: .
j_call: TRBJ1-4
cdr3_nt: TGTGCCTCCTCAGGGTCAGATGCAACTAATGAAAAACTGTTTTTT
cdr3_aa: CASSGSDATNEKLFF

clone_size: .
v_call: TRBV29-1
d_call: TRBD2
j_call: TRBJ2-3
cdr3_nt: TGCAGCGTTCCATCTAAGGGGGGACTAGCGGAAAGAGATACGCAGTATTTT
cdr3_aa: CSVPSKGGLAERDTQYF

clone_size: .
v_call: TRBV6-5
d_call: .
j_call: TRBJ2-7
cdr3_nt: TGTGCCAGCAGTTACAGGACTTCAGCGGCCTACGAGCAGTACTTC
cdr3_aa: CASSYRTSAAYEQYF

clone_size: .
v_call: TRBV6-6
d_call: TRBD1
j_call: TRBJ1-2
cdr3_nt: TGTGCCAGCACCGGCGGGACAGGAGGTAAAGGCTACACCTTC
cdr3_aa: CASTGGTGGKGYTF

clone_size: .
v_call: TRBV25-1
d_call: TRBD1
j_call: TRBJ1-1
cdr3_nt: TGTGCCAGCACCTTCTCGACAGGGGGGGAGAACACTGAAGCTTTCTTT
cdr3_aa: CASTFSTGGENTEAFF

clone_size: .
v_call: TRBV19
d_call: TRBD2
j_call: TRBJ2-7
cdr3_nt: TGTGCCAGTAGACCAGGGACTAGCGGAGGCTACGAGCAGTACTTC
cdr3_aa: CASRPGTSGGYEQYF

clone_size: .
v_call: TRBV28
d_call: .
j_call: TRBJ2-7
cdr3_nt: TGTGCCAGCAGCTTGGAGGTCAACGAGCAGTACTTC
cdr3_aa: CASSLEVNEQYF

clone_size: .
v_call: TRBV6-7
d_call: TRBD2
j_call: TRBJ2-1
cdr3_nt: TGTGCCAGCAGTCGTGGGACTAGCGGGAGTGGTGAGCAGTTCTTC
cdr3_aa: CASSRGTSGSGEQFF

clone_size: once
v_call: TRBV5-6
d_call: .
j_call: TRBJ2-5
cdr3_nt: TGTGCCAGCAGCTTGTTGCTAACCGGAGAGACCCAGTACTTC
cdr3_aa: CASSLLLTGETQYF